The rows below give T cell receptor beta chains drawn from one sample of a study of shared clonotypes between healthy human individuals. Data came from immunoSEQ multiplex PCR; TCRdb stores just in-frame clones and leaves some out. The profile covers around 1,100,000 clones, with approximately 80% appearing a single time and 0.7% to 0.95% taken by the ten largest. The specimen sequenced was memory CD4+ T cells from PBMCs. These receptors originate from a man aged 18 to 30 in good health. Some clones in this sample may be carry-over from other donors' samples. Both conserved end residues are part of each CDR3. The order of the fields is J gene, D gene, clone size, V gene, CDR3 protein, CDR3 DNA. D genes are given only for firm matches. Size values are once, few and many counts, or a class for expanded clones, and some rows have none.

TRBJ1-2 | . | . | TRBV7-9 | CASSPRAGGYTF | TGTGCCAGCAGCCCACGGGCTGGCGGCTACACCTTC
TRBJ2-6 | . | . | TRBV5-1 | CASSLTTGANVLTF | TGCGCCAGCAGCCTCACAACTGGGGCCAACGTCCTGACTTTC
TRBJ2-1 | . | . | TRBV5-1 | CASSLGGSSYNEQFF | TGCGCCAGCAGCTTGGGTGGGAGTTCCTACAATGAGCAGTTCTTC
TRBJ2-1 | TRBD2 | . | TRBV28 | CASSRLAGGYNEQFF | TGTGCCAGCAGTCGACTAGCGGGAGGGTACAATGAGCAGTTCTTC
TRBJ1-1 | TRBD1 | . | TRBV6-5 | CASSPMTGPGSEAFF | TGTGCCAGCAGCCCCATGACAGGGCCGGGGAGTGAAGCTTTCTTT
TRBJ1-2 | . | few | TRBV7-2 | CASSAPQGPGGYTF | TGTGCCAGCAGCGCCCCCCAGGGGCCGGGTGGCTACACCTTC
TRBJ2-1 | TRBD2 | . | TRBV7-2 | CASSLVAGGNNEQFF | TGTGCCAGCAGCTTAGTAGCGGGAGGGAACAATGAGCAGTTCTTC
TRBJ2-2 | TRBD1 | . | TRBV28 | CASSGQGLNTGELFF | TGTGCCAGCAGTGGACAGGGGCTGAACACCGGGGAGCTGTTTTTT
TRBJ2-3 | . | . | TRBV7-5 | CASSSIGRDTQYF | TGTGCCAGCAGCTCCATTGGGCGGGATACGCAGTATTTT
TRBJ2-1 | TRBD1 | . | TRBV5-1 | CASSFRTGDNEQFF | TGCGCCAGCAGCTTTAGAACAGGGGACAATGAGCAGTTCTTC
TRBJ1-2 | . | . | TRBV2 | CASSDPGVNYGYTF | TGTGCCAGCAGTGACCCAGGGGTTAACTATGGCTACACCTTC
TRBJ2-1 | . | . | TRBV10-3 | CAISTWDEQFF | TGTGCCATCAGCACCTGGGACGAGCAGTTCTTC
TRBJ1-4 | . | . | TRBV19 | CASSKDGPTNEKLFF | TGTGCCAGTAGTAAGGACGGGCCCACTAATGAAAAACTGTTTTTT
TRBJ2-3 | TRBD1 | . | TRBV5-1 | CASNQGTVLLGDTQYF | TGCGCCAGCAACCAGGGGACAGTCCTCCTTGGAGATACGCAGTATTTT
TRBJ2-1 | TRBD2 | once | TRBV7-2 | CASSRELAGVRNEQFF | TGTGCCAGCAGCAGAGAATTGGCGGGAGTTAGGAATGAGCAGTTCTTC
TRBJ2-3 | TRBD2 | . | TRBV28 | CATGTSGAPILDTQYF | TGTGCCACCGGGACTAGCGGGGCCCCGATTTTAGATACGCAGTATTTT
TRBJ1-2 | . | . | TRBV9 | CASSVASGYGYTF | TGTGCCAGCAGCGTAGCAAGCGGCTATGGCTACACCTTC
TRBJ2-1 | . | . | TRBV14 | CASSQETGTHSYNEQFF | TGTGCCAGCAGCCAGGAAACCGGGACTCACTCCTACAATGAGCAGTTCTTC
TRBJ2-1 | TRBD1 | . | TRBV11-3 | CASSPGGSRYEQFF | TGTGCCAGCAGCCCAGGGGGCAGTAGGTATGAGCAGTTCTTC
TRBJ1-2 | TRBD1 | . | TRBV19 | CASRDRGFGGYTF | TGTGCCAGCCGGGACAGGGGCTTTGGGGGCTACACCTTC
TRBJ1-1 | TRBD1 | . | TRBV2 | CASSGGQGLGTEAFF | TGTGCCAGCAGTGGGGGACAGGGGCTTGGAACTGAAGCTTTCTTT
TRBJ2-3 | TRBD2 | . | TRBV7-2 | CASSPSPAGRWGDTQYF | TGTGCCAGCAGCCCAAGCCCAGCGGGAAGGTGGGGAGATACGCAGTATTTT
TRBJ1-1 | . | many | TRBV29-1 | CSGGPGWGMNTEAFF | TGCAGCGGCGGCCCAGGTTGGGGTATGAACACTGAAGCTTTCTTT
TRBJ2-2 | . | . | TRBV7-3 | CASSFDSTGELFF | TGTGCCAGCAGCTTCGACTCGACCGGGGAGCTGTTTTTT
TRBJ1-2 | . | . | TRBV10-3 | CAISERSIGTSNYGYTF | TGTGCCATCAGTGAAAGATCAATCGGGACATCCAACTATGGCTACACCTTC
TRBJ1-1 | . | . | TRBV20-1 | CSAVGEAFF | TGCAGTGCCGTAGGGGAAGCTTTCTTT
TRBJ2-3 | TRBD1 | many | TRBV27 | CASSRDRGRPDTQYF | TGTGCCAGCAGTCGGGACAGGGGCCGTCCGGATACGCAGTATTTT
TRBJ1-1 | . | . | TRBV20-1 | CSARRTVEAFF | TGCAGTGCCCGAAGGACCGTTGAAGCTTTCTTT
TRBJ2-7 | TRBD2 | . | TRBV18 | CASSQRGGQVPEQYF | TGTGCCAGCTCCCAACGGGGGGGGCAGGTACCCGAGCAGTACTTC
TRBJ2-7 | . | . | TRBV6-6 | CASSRRGSDYEQYF | TGTGCCAGCAGTCGCAGGGGAAGCGACTACGAGCAGTACTTC
TRBJ1-1 | . | few | TRBV28 | CASRLQGGTEAFF | TGTGCCAGCAGATTACAGGGTGGAACTGAAGCTTTCTTT
TRBJ2-2 | TRBD2 | . | TRBV11-3 | CASCPGFGGSTGELFF | TGTGCCAGCTGTCCGGGGTTTGGCGGGAGCACCGGGGAGCTGTTTTTT
TRBJ1-1 | . | . | TRBV6-5 | CASSWGGGGTSEAFF | TGTGCCAGCAGCTGGGGGGGCGGGGGCACCTCTGAAGCTTTCTTT
TRBJ1-2 | . | . | TRBV5-4 | CASRDRERRVYGYTF | TGTGCCAGCAGAGATAGAGAAAGAAGGGTTTATGGCTACACCTTC
TRBJ2-2 | TRBD1 | . | TRBV5-1 | CASSPVDRVGYSGELFF | TGCGCCAGCAGCCCGGTGGACAGGGTCGGTTATTCCGGGGAGCTGTTTTTT
TRBJ2-7 | TRBD2 | . | TRBV7-2 | CASSLGVSKREVAYEQYF | TGTGCCAGCAGCTTAGGGGTATCCAAGCGGGAGGTGGCCTACGAGCAGTACTTC
TRBJ2-1 | . | . | TRBV6-6 | CASRTGGVKGNEQFF | TGTGCCAGCAGAACGGGGGGCGTAAAAGGGAATGAGCAGTTCTTC
TRBJ2-5 | . | . | TRBV6-5 | CASMGGWQETQYF | TGTGCCAGCATGGGGGGTTGGCAAGAGACCCAGTACTTC
TRBJ1-1 | . | . | TRBV2 | CASRLGGTEAFF | TGTGCCAGCAGGTTGGGAGGCACTGAAGCTTTCTTT
TRBJ2-1 | . | . | TRBV6-5 | CASSSQGNGGEQFF | TGTGCCAGCAGCTCACAGGGAAATGGAGGAGAGCAGTTCTTC
TRBJ2-3 | TRBD2 | . | TRBV7-2 | CASSRAGARQDTQYF | TGTGCCAGCAGCCGAGCGGGAGCGCGCCAAGATACGCAGTATTTT
TRBJ2-7 | . | . | TRBV28 | CASSSSSYEQYF | TGTGCCAGCAGCTCAAGCTCCTACGAGCAGTACTTC
TRBJ2-7 | TRBD2 | . | TRBV14 | CASSQVGLAGKLYF | TGTGCCAGCAGCCAAGTGGGACTAGCGGGAAAACTGTACTTC
TRBJ2-3 | . | . | TRBV9 | CASSALGKGPGTDTQYF | TGTGCCAGCAGCGCACTGGGGAAAGGGCCCGGGACAGATACGCAGTATTTT
TRBJ2-5 | . | . | TRBV28 | CASRPNGIQETQYF | TGTGCCAGCAGGCCAAACGGGATTCAAGAGACCCAGTACTTC
TRBJ1-4 | . | . | TRBV18 | CASSLGAASEKLFF | TGTGCCAGCTCGCTCGGGGCCGCTTCAGAAAAACTGTTTTTT
TRBJ2-7 | TRBD2 | . | TRBV4-1 | CASSQYPSEAGVISYEQYF | TGCGCCAGCAGCCAATACCCTTCTGAAGCGGGAGTTATCTCCTACGAGCAGTACTTC
TRBJ1-4 | . | . | TRBV25-1 | CASSNRNLANEKLFF | TGTGCCAGCAGTAACAGGAACTTGGCCAATGAAAAACTGTTTTTT
TRBJ2-5 | . | . | TRBV11-3 | CASSPTPQETQYF | TGTGCCAGCAGCCCAACTCCTCAAGAGACCCAGTACTTC
TRBJ2-5 | . | few | TRBV9 | CASSVATQETQYF | TGTGCCAGCAGCGTAGCCACGCAAGAGACCCAGTACTTC
TRBJ1-1 | TRBD1 | . | TRBV18 | CASSPSVGQGSTEAFF | TGTGCCAGCTCACCGAGTGTAGGACAGGGGAGCACTGAAGCTTTCTTT
TRBJ2-7 | TRBD2 | few | TRBV29-1 | CSVASSGGPIGYEQYF | TGCAGCGTTGCTTCTAGCGGGGGCCCGATAGGCTACGAGCAGTACTTC
TRBJ1-1 | . | few | TRBV6-1 | CASSVRVGNTEAFF | TGTGCCAGCAGTGTACGGGTGGGGAACACTGAAGCTTTCTTT
TRBJ2-7 | . | . | TRBV29-1 | CSVKTYEQYF | TGCAGCGTTAAGACCTACGAGCAGTACTTC